This TCR beta chain was sequenced for a study of blood T cell repertoires in COVID-19. On the study more broadly: PBMCs, B-cell-depleted T cells, or T cells provided the cDNA or gDNA that made up the material.

The trim removed 0 bases at V and 4 bases at J, leaving 6 bases unmatched. Per germline, CDR1 SGHRS and CDR2 YFSETQ. The CDR3 contains 16 residues. Categorization into cohorts depended on clinical history that participants reported. Under the authors' procedure: Reference gene primer amplification gave estimated nucleated cell counts. Profiling relied on immunoSEQ multiplex PCR, and the TCRdb table lists in-frame clones only, not all of them. That table furnishes V, J and clone size, whereas the DNA furnished D and trimming. The data contain fewer than 350,000 clones, under 95% of them seen just once; the ten biggest clones take up about 2.1%.

The receptor's source is a woman aged 40 to 49 with acute COVID-19. Material for sequencing was PBMCs or T cells enriched from blood (not recorded which). This chain connects TRBV5-1 to TRBJ1-4; TRBD1 agrees at 7 bases. The CDR3 protein is CASSLDGTALNEKLFF. The CDR3 nucleotides are TGCGCCAGCAGCTTGGATGGGACAGCACTTAATGAAAAACTGTTTTTT.